This TCR beta chain was retrieved from a study of blood T cell repertoires in COVID-19. Study information: The samples span acute and convalescent COVID-19 from the United States, Italy and Spain. The analysed material was cDNA or gDNA that came from T cells, B-cell-depleted T cells, or PBMCs.

Authors' data handling: Cell counts per sample came from amplifying reference gene primers. The data were produced by immunoSEQ multiplex PCR, yet TCRdb's version contains in-frame clones alone and is incomplete. V and J calls and clone size are copied from that table; D and trimming were computed from the DNA. The data show over 200,000 clones, with over 80% seen just once and approximately 5% held by the top ten. The germline V gene encodes CDR1 LGHNA and CDR2 YSLEER. V lost 2 bases and J lost 5; bases outside the gene matches: 9. The CDR3 length is 16 residues. The sequence was obtained from a human donor in a cohort sampled during active COVID-19. The V and J genes are TRBV4-3 and TRBJ2-3; TRBD1 agrees at 8 bases. Source material: peripheral blood. CDR3 DNA sequence: TGCGCCAGCAGCCAATCTAGTCAGGGGGCGGGAGATACGCAGTATTTT. This encodes CASSQSSQGAGDTQYF.